These T cell receptor beta chains were read from a single sample in a study of shared clonotypes between healthy human individuals. The method was immunoSEQ multiplex PCR; TCRdb's version includes in-frame clones alone and lacks a portion of them. The table has some 550,000 clones, 95% to 98% seen once. The sequenced material came from naive CD4+ T cells sorted from blood. Receptor source: a woman in her twenties or thirties in good health. CDR3s leave out the opening cysteine and the closing phenylalanine or tryptophan.

V gene: TRBV5-1
J gene: TRBJ2-5
CDR3 protein: ASYEGGAQETQY

V gene: TRBV5-1
J gene: TRBJ2-7
CDR3 protein: ASSLGTSGTYEQY

V gene: TRBV7-6
J gene: TRBJ2-1
CDR3 protein: ASSLGHSGLANEQF

V gene: TRBV2
J gene: TRBJ1-4
CDR3 protein: ASTQEGVGSNEKLF

V gene: TRBV27
J gene: TRBJ2-1
CDR3 protein: ASSFVGKGNNEQF

V gene: TRBV2
J gene: TRBJ2-1
CDR3 protein: ASNGPGRKLNEQF

V gene: TRBV6-1
J gene: TRBJ2-7
CDR3 protein: ASSEAQGAQGILVQQY

V gene: TRBV19
J gene: TRBJ2-2
CDR3 protein: ASNNRGSTGELF

V gene: TRBV4-2
J gene: TRBJ2-2
CDR3 protein: ALPLDPVVGELF

V gene: TRBV28
J gene: TRBJ1-1
CDR3 protein: ASSTFSRTGSPEAF

V gene: TRBV7-9
J gene: TRBJ1-2
CDR3 protein: ATARGESYGYT

V gene: TRBV28
J gene: TRBJ1-1
CDR3 protein: ASRSPGLQAF

V gene: TRBV7-3
J gene: TRBJ2-2
CDR3 protein: ASSLFEGGNTGELF

V gene: TRBV9
J gene: TRBJ1-4
CDR3 protein: ASSASWDSHNEKLF

V gene: TRBV5-1
J gene: TRBJ2-1
CDR3 protein: ASRPYTSGTNEQF

V gene: TRBV11-2
J gene: TRBJ2-1
CDR3 protein: ASSKGLKYNEQF

V gene: TRBV4-1
J gene: TRBJ2-7
CDR3 protein: ASSQSASFLLGDSSYEQY

V gene: TRBV28
J gene: TRBJ1-1
CDR3 protein: AGQTQGASTEAF

V gene: TRBV7-6
J gene: TRBJ2-2
CDR3 protein: ASSPHDRGNTGELF

V gene: TRBV10-1
J gene: TRBJ2-5
CDR3 protein: ASSDYGTSTETQY

V gene: TRBV11-2
J gene: TRBJ2-7
CDR3 protein: ASSLANYYEQY

V gene: TRBV28
J gene: TRBJ1-5
CDR3 protein: ASSLMGGSNQPQH